The T cell receptor beta chain under discussion was sequenced for a study of control samples from healthy donors and cancer patients. This clone was observed once. Trimming cost V 0 bases and J 4 bases, with 7 bases left between them. This CDR3 contains 14 residues. The germline CDR1 and CDR2 sequences are MNHEY and SMNVEV (reference sequence). Data came from immunoSEQ multiplex PCR; TCRdb stores just in-frame clones and leaves some out. The sample carries under 450,000 clones, 90% recorded once. The receptor comes from a man aged 35 to 55 with head and neck cancer. Sample: PBMCs. V is TRBV27 and J is TRBJ1-5; tentatively, D is TRBD1 (6 bases). In DNA, the CDR3 is TGTGCCAGCAGTTTATCGGGGACAAATCAGCCCCAGCATTTT. Its translation: CASSLSGTNQPQHF.